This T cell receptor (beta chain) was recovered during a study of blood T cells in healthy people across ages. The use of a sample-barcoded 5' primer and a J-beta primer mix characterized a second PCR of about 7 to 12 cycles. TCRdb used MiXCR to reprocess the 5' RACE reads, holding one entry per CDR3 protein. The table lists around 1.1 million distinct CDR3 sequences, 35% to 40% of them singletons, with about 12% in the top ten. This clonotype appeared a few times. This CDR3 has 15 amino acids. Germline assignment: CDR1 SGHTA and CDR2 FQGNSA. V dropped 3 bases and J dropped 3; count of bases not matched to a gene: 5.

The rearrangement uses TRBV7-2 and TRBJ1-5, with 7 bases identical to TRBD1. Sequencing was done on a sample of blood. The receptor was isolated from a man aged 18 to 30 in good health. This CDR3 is CASSFETGFNQPQHF. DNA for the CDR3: TGTGCCAGCAGCTTTGAGACAGGGTTCAATCAGCCCCAGCATTTT.